One and the same sample provided the 20 T cell receptor beta chains below, sequenced in a study of post-analysis software for immune sequencing data. Points from the study as a whole: When patients were compared with controls, four or five TRBV segments were more frequent, TRBV5-6, TRBV5-1 and TRBV20-1 among them.

The library was made from cDNA and included unique molecular identifiers. TCRdb re-called the PCR reads with MiXCR, one entry per CDR3 protein. Among more than 350,000 distinct CDR3 sequences listed, 30% to 45% were seen once. Their antigen targets remain unknown. The source material was blood. These receptors originate from a girl aged 2 to 10 with multiple sclerosis.

The rearrangement links TRBV14 to TRBJ2-7, with no clear D. The ends were cut back, 0 bases at V and 7 bases at J, with 19 bases in the middle. Per germline, CDR1 SGHDN and CDR2 FVKESK. The CDR3 is 16 residues long. CDR3 sequence: CASSQDRRWTHGEQYF. The CDR3 nucleotides read TGTGCCAGCAGCCAAGATCGTAGGTGGACCCATGGGGAGCAGTACTTC.

The V and J genes are TRBV20-1 and TRBJ2-7, with D perhaps TRBD2 (5 bases). The V gene's germline CDR1 is DFQATT and CDR2 SNEGSKA (reference sequence). This CDR3 is built from 14 residues. The germline V and J ends were trimmed by 0 bases and 0 bases, with 9 bases remaining between them. The CDR3 nucleotides are TGCAGTGCTAGAGATAACGACTACTCCTACGAGCAGTACTTC. This translates into CSARDNDYSYEQYF.

Only a few counts were recorded for this clonotype. The J gene is TRBJ2-5, the V gene TRBV13, with TRBD2 matching 8 bases. With the DNA end fitting TRBJ2-7 better, the J assignment may be wrong. The germline V gene encodes CDR1 PRHDT and CDR2 FYEKMQ (reference sequence). The CDR3 contains 15 residues. CDR3 amino acids: CASNRGLAYTNEQYF. CDR3 nucleotide sequence: TGTGCCAGCAACAGAGGACTAGCATATACGAACGAGCAGTACTTC.

This chain connects TRBV4-3 to TRBJ2-3; 7 bases map to TRBD2. Germline V gene data show CDR1 as LGHNA and CDR2 as YSLEER. V gave up 0 bases and J gave up 1 base; unmatched junction bases: 10. The CDR3 has 18 residues. The DNA for the CDR3 is TGCGCCAGCAGCCAAGATAAGATGGCGGGAGCGGGCACAGATACGCAGTATTTT. Translating it yields CASSQDKMAGAGTDTQYF.

The gene calls are TRBV12-3 or TRBV12-4 and TRBJ1-6, with TRBD1 matching 7 bases. CDR3 length equals 14 residues. V dropped 6 bases and J dropped 10; count of bases not matched to a gene: 9. The CDR3 is CASRPQGLGSPLHF. The CDR3 DNA reads TGTGCCAGCAGGCCACAGGGGCTGGGATCACCCCTCCACTTT.

V is TRBV19 and J is TRBJ1-5; maybe TRBD1 (5 bases). CDR1 and CDR2 from the germline V gene are LNHDA and SQIVND (reference sequence). The germline V and J ends were trimmed by 3 bases and 11 bases, with 14 bases remaining between them. This CDR3 is 13 amino acids long. CDR3 DNA sequence: TGTGCCAGTAGTATGTTTCGGGAGACAGCCCAGCATTTT. Protein product: CASSMFRETAQHF.

V usage is TRBV15 and J usage is TRBJ2-6; TRBD2 might be the D (5 bases). The CDR3 is 15 residues long. Trimming removed 5 bases at V and 3 bases at J, with 11 bases between. Per the germline V gene, CDR1 is LNHNV and CDR2 is YYDKDF (reference sequence). The CDR3 nucleotides read TGTGCCACCAGCGGCCTAGCAGGTGGGGCCAACGTCCTGACTTTC. Its translation: CATSGLAGGANVLTF.

This clonotype has at least ten counts. The rearrangement links TRBV4-1 to TRBJ2-7; weak D call: TRBD2 (6 bases). Germline assignment: CDR1 MGHRA and CDR2 YSYEKL. The CDR3 totals 16 residues. Trimming took off 0 bases at V and 3 bases at J, with 15 bases between the two ends. CDR3 DNA: TGCGCCAGCAGCCAAGACATGGGCGGGATCCGCTACGAGCAGTACTTC. Its protein product is CASSQDMGGIRYEQYF.

The gene calls are TRBV6-6 and TRBJ2-4; a possible D gene is TRBD2 (6 bases). V lost 0 bases, J lost 1 base, and 13 bases lay in between. This CDR3 has 17 residues. The germline V gene encodes CDR1 MNHNY and CDR2 SVGAGI (reference sequence). CDR3 residues: CASSYSGGVSAKNIQYF. Written as DNA, the CDR3 is TGTGCCAGCAGTTACTCGGGGGGAGTCAGTGCCAAAAACATTCAGTACTTC.

This clonotype was counted a single time. The CDR3 bases are TGTGCCAGCAGTTTATTTAGATCGTTTATAGATACGCAGTATTTT. Residues: CASSLFRSFIDTQYF. V is TRBV28 and J is TRBJ2-3; no firm D call. Germline lookup yields CDR1 MDHEN and CDR2 SYDVKM. CDR3 length: 15 amino acids. The V end was cut by 1 base, the J end by 5 bases, with 13 bases between.

CDR3: CASRELQGPYYNEQFF. DNA of the CDR3: TGTGCCAGCAGGGAACTACAGGGGCCCTACTACAATGAGCAGTTCTTC. This sequence joins TRBV2 and TRBJ2-1; 7 bases agree with TRBD1. The trim removed 6 bases at V and 3 bases at J, leaving 11 bases unmatched. The germline V gene has CDR1 SNHLY and CDR2 FYNNEI. The length of the CDR3 is 16 residues.

The genes are TRBV20-1 and TRBJ2-1; D gene uncertain. V lost 1 base, J lost 12 bases, and 19 bases lay in between. The CDR3 has 14 amino acids. CDR1 DFQATT and CDR2 SNEGSKA come from the germline V gene (reference sequence). The CDR3 loop reads CSARGLSLHVGQFF. CDR3 in DNA: TGCAGTGCTAGAGGACTGTCCCTACACGTTGGGCAGTTCTTC.

This clonotype was seen only a few times. The V and J genes are TRBV6-6 and TRBJ2-5, with 7 bases aligning to TRBD1. The length of the CDR3 is 16 residues. The germline V gene encodes CDR1 MNHNY and CDR2 SVGAGI (reference sequence). With 4 bases clipped from V and 2 bases from J, the junction kept 10 bases outside the gene matches. Here the CDR3 DNA reads TGTGCCAGCAGTTCCACACCCCCGGGACAGCAAGAGACCCAGTACTTC. Protein product: CASSSTPPGQQETQYF.

This clonotype was seen more than once but under ten times. The rearrangement links TRBV28 to TRBJ2-7; TRBD1 matches at 7 bases. Gene TRBJ2-5 matches the end of the DNA better, so the J call may be wrong. This CDR3 is 14 amino acids long. Per the germline V gene, CDR1 is MDHEN and CDR2 is SYDVKM. Written as DNA, the CDR3 is TGTGCCAGCACCCTAGCAGGGGGTTCAGGGACCCAGTACTTC. Translation gives CASTLAGGSGTQYF.

The chain recombines TRBV10-3 with TRBJ1-2; TRBD1 might be the D (5 bases). The CDR3 is made up of 14 amino acids. Germline V lookup: CDR1 ENHRY, CDR2 SYGVKD. V was shortened by 0 bases and J by 6 bases, with 11 bases between the two germline ends. The DNA of the CDR3 is TGTGCCATCAGTGAGTCGCCAGGGAGGGATGGCTACACCTTC. It codes for CAISESPGRDGYTF.

This sequence joins TRBV7-8 and TRBJ2-3; perhaps TRBD1 as D (5 bases). Germline lookup yields CDR1 SGHVS and CDR2 FQNEAQ. The length of the CDR3 is 16 residues. V was clipped by 1 base and J by 1 base, with 12 bases between them. The CDR3 DNA is TGTGCCAGCAGCTTAGGCTGGGGCGCCGGCACAGATACGCAGTATTTT. Amino acid sequence: CASSLGWGAGTDTQYF.

This clonotype turned up a few times. In DNA, the CDR3 is TGTGCCAGCAGCTTAGCGGGAGGGATGTACAATGAGCAGTTCTTC. This sequence encodes CASSLAGGMYNEQFF. The chain combines TRBV7-8 with TRBJ2-1, with 7 bases that match TRBD2. CDR3 size: 15 residues. Germline loops: CDR1 SGHVS, CDR2 FQNEAQ. The ends lost 0 bases at V and 4 bases at J; junction bases unmatched: 3.

This clonotype has a handful of counts. The chain links TRBV6-5 to TRBJ2-4; 8 bases are a match to TRBD1. The CDR3 is made up of 15 amino acids. The junction had 4 bases not matched to a gene; V was cut back by 6 bases and J by 0 bases. Germline CDR1 MNHEY, CDR2 SVGAGI. DNA of the CDR3: TGTGCCAGCAGCGTAGACAGGGGAGCCAAAAACATTCAGTACTTC. Amino acids: CASSVDRGAKNIQYF.

This clonotype occurred a few times. V and J are TRBV7-2 and TRBJ2-5; TRBD1 matches 9 bases. The better agreement between TRBJ2-4 and the DNA end casts doubt on the J call. CDR3 size: 16 residues. Germline V CDR1 and CDR2: SGHTA, FQGNSA. CDR3 amino acids: CASSPPGQGGVYIQYF. CDR3 coding DNA: TGTGCCAGCAGCCCGCCGGGACAGGGAGGGGTATACATTCAGTACTTC.

Ten or more counts support this clonotype. The rearrangement links TRBV18 to TRBJ2-3; no clear D. Between the trimmed V and J ends, which lost 8 bases and 3 bases, there was a span of 9 bases. In germline, CDR1 is KGHSH, CDR2 LQKENI. This CDR3 comprises 12 residues. Here the CDR3 reads CASSPATDTQYF. The CDR3 DNA reads TGTGCCAGCAGTCCGGCGACAGATACGCAGTATTTT.